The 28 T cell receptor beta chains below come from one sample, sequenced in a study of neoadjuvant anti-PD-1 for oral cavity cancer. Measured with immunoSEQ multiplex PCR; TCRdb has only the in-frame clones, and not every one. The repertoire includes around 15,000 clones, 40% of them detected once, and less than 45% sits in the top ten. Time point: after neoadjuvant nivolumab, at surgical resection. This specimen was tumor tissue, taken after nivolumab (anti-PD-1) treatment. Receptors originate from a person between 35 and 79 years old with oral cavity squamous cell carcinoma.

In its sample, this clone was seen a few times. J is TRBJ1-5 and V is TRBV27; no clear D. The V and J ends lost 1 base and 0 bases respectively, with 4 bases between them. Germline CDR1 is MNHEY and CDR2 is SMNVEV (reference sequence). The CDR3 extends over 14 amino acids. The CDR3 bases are TGTGCCAGCAGTTTATGGGGTAGCAATCAGCCCCAGCATTTT. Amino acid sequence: CASSLWGSNQPQHF.

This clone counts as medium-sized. CDR3 residues: CASTLTGPTGGYTF. The CDR3 bases are TGTGCCAGTACCCTGACAGGCCCAACGGGCGGCTACACCTTC. V usage is TRBV19 and J usage is TRBJ1-2, with a tentative D call TRBD1 (6 bases). Germline V gives CDR1 LNHDA, CDR2 SQIVND (reference sequence). Deletions cut 7 bases from V and 8 bases from J, with 20 bases between. The CDR3 runs to 14 residues. Based on the CDR3 plus reference TRBV19 and TRBJ1-2, the full variable domain is DGGITQSPKYLFRKEGQNVTLSCEQNLNHDAMYWYRQDPGQGLRLIYYSQIVNDFQKGDIAEGYSVSREKKESFPLTVTSAQKNPTAFYLCASTLTGPTGGYTFGSGTRLTVV.

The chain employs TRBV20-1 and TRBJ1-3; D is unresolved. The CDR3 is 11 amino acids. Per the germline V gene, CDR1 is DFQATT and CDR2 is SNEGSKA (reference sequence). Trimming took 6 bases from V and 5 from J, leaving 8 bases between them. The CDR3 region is CSAEDRNTIYF. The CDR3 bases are TGCAGTGCCGAGGACCGAAACACCATATATTTT.

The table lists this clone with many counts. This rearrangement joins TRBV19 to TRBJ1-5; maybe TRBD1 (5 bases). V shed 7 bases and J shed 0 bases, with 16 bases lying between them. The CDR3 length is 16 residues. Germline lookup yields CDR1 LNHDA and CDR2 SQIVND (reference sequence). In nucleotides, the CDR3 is TGTGCCAGTAAAGGGGCCGGGGGGTATAGCAATCAGCCCCAGCATTTT. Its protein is CASKGAGGYSNQPQHF.

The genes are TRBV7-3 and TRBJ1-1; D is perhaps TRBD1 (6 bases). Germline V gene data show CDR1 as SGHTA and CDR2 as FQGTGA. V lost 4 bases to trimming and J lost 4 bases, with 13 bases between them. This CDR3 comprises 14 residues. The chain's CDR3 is CASSSHAQGTEAFF. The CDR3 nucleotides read TGTGCCAGCAGCTCACACGCACAGGGCACTGAAGCTTTCTTT. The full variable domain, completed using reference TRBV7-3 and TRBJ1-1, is GAGVSQTPSNKVTEKGKYVELRCDPISGHTALYWYRQSLGQGPEFLIYFQGTGAADDSGLPNDRFFAVRPEGSVSTLKIQRTERGDSAVYLCASSSHAQGTEAFFGQGTRLTVV.

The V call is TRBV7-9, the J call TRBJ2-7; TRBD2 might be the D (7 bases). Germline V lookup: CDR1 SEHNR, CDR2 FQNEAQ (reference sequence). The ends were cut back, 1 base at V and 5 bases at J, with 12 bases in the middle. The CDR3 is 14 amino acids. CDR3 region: CASSLGGGAHEQYF. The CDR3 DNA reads TGTGCCAGCAGCTTAGGTGGGGGGGCCCACGAGCAGTACTTC.

The CDR3 loop is CASSLEGGETQYF. The DNA of the CDR3 is TGTGCCAGTAGTCTCGAAGGGGGAGAGACCCAGTACTTC. This chain links TRBV19 with TRBJ2-5; D possibly corresponds to TRBD1 (6 bases). The V and J ends lost 5 bases and 4 bases respectively, with 11 bases between them. The CDR3 sequence is 13 residues long. Germline V CDR1 and CDR2: LNHDA, SQIVND (reference sequence).

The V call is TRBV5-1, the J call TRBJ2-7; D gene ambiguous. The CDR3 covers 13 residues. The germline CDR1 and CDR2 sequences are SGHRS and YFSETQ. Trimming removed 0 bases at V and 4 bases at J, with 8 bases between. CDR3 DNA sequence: TGCGCCAGCAGCTTGGAGATTGGATACGAGCAGTACTTC. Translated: CASSLEIGYEQYF.

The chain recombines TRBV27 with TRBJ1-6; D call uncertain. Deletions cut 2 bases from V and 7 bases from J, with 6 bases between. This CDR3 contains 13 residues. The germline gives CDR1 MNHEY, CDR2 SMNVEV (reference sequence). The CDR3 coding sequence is TGTGCCAGCAGTTTAGTGCGGAATTCACCCCTCCACTTT. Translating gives CASSLVRNSPLHF.

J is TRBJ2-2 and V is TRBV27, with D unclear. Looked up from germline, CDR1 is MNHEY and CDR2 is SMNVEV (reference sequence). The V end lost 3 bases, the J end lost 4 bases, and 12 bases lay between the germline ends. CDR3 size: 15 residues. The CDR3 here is CASSFAGALTGELFF. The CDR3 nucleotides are TGTGCCAGCAGTTTCGCCGGCGCACTCACCGGGGAGCTGTTTTTT.

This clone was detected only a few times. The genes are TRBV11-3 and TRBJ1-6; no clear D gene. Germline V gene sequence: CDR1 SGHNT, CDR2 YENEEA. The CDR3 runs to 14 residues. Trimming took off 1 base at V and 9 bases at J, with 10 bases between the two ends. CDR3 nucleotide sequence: TGTGCCAGCAGCTTAGGGCAGCCCGGTTCACCCCTCCACTTT. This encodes CASSLGQPGSPLHF. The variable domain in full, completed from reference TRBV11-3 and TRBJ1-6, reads EAGVVQSPRYKIIEKKQPVAFWCNPISGHNTLYWYLQNLGQGPELLIRYENEEAVDDSQLPKDRFSAERLKGVDSTLKIQPAELGDSAVYLCASSLGQPGSPLHFGNGTRLTVT.

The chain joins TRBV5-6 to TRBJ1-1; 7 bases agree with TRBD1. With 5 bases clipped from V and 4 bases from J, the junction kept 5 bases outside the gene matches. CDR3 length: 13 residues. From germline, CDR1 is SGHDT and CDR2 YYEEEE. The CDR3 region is CASSSDRTTEAFF. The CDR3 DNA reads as TGTGCCAGCAGTTCGGACAGGACCACTGAAGCTTTCTTT.

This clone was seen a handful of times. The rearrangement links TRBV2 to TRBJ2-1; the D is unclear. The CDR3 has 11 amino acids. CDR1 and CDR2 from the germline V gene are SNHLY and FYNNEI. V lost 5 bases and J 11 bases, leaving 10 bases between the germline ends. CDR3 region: CASSYRPKQFF. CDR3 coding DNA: TGTGCCAGCAGTTATCGACCGAAGCAGTTCTTC.

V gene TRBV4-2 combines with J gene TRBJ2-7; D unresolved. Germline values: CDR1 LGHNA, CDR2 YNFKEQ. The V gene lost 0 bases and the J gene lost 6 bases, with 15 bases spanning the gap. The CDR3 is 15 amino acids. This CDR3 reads CASSQEAISGREQYF. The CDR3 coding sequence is TGTGCCAGCAGCCAAGAAGCGATTTCTGGGCGCGAGCAGTACTTC.

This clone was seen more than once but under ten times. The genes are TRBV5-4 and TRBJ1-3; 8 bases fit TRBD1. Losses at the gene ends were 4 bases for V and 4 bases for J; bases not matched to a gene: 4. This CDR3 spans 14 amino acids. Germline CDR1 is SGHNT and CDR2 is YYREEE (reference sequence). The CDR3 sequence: CASSTGQGGNTIYF. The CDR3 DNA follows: TGTGCCAGCAGCACCGGACAGGGAGGAAACACCATATATTTT.

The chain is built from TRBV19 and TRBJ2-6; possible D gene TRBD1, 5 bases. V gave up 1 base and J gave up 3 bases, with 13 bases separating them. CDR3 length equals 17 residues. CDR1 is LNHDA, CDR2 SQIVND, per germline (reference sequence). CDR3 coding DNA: TGTGCCAGTAGTATAGGGGCAGGGTCTTATGGGGCCAACGTCCTGACTTTC. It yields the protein CASSIGAGSYGANVLTF.

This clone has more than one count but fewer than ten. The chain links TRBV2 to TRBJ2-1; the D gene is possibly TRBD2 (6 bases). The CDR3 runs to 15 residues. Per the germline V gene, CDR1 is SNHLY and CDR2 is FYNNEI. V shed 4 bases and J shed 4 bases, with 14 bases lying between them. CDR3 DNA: TGTGCCAGCAGTGTCGGGGGTGTGGGTTACAATGAGCAGTTCTTC. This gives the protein CASSVGGVGYNEQFF. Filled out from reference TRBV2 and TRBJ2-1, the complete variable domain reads EPEVTQTPSHQVTQMGQEVILRCVPISNHLYFYWYRQILGQKVEFLVSFYNNEISEKSEIFDDQFSVERPDGSNFTLKIRSTKLEDSAMYFCASSVGGVGYNEQFFGPGTRLTVL.

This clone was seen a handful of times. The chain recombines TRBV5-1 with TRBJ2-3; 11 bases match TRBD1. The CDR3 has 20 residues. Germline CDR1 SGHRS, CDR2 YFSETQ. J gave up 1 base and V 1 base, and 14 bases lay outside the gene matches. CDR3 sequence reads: CASSLPSGTGGGSGTDTQYF. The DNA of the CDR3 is TGCGCCAGCAGCTTGCCTTCCGGGACAGGGGGGGGTTCGGGCACAGATACGCAGTATTTT.

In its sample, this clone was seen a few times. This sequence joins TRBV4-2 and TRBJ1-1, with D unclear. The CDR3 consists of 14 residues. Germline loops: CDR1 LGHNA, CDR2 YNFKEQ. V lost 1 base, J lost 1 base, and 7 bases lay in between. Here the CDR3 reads CASSQGSENTEAFF. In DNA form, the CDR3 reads TGTGCCAGCAGCCAAGGTTCTGAGAACACTGAAGCTTTCTTT.

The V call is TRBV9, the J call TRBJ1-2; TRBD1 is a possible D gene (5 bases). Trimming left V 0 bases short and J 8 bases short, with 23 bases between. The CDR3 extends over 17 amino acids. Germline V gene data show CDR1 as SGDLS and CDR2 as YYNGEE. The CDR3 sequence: CASSVAGSWGPTGGYTF. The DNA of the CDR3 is TGTGCCAGCAGCGTAGCCGGGAGTTGGGGACCAACGGGGGGCTACACCTTC.

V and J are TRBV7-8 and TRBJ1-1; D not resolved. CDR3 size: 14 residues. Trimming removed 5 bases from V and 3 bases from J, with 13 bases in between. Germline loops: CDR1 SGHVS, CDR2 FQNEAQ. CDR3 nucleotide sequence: TGTGCCAGCAGCACCTTGCGGGGAGACACTGAAGCTTTCTTT. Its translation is CASSTLRGDTEAFF.

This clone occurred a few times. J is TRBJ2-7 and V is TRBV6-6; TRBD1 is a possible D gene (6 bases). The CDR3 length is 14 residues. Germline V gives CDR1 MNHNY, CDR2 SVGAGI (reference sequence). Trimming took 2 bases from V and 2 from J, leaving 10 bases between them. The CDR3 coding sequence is TGTGCCAGCAGTTACGGGACATACACCTACGAGCAGTACTTC. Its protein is CASSYGTYTYEQYF.

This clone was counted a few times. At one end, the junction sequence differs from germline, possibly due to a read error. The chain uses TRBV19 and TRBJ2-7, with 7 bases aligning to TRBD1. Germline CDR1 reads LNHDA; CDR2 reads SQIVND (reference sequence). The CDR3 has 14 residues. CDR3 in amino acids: CASSVETGTYEQYF. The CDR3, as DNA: TGTGCCAGTAGTGTAGAGACAGGGACCTACGAGCAGTACTTC. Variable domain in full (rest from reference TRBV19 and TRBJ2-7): DGGITQSPKYLFRKEGQNVTLSCEQNLNHDAMYWYRQDPGQGLRLIYYSQIVNDFQKGDIAEGYSVSREKKESFPLTVTSAQKNPTAFYLCASSVETGTYEQYFGPGTRLTVT.

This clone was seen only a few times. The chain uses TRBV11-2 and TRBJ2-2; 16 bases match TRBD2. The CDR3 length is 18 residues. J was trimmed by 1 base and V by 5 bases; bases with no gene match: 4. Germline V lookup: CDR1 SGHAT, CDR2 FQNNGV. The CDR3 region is CASSPGLAGGQNTGELFF. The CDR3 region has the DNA TGTGCCAGCAGCCCGGGACTAGCGGGGGGGCAGAACACCGGGGAGCTGTTTTTT.

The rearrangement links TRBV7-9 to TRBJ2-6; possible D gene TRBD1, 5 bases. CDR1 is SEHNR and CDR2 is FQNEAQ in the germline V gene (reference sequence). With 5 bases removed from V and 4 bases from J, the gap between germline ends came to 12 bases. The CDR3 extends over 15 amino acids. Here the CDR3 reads CASSLTGPGANVLTF. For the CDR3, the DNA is TGTGCCAGCAGCCTAACAGGTCCAGGGGCCAACGTCCTGACTTTC.

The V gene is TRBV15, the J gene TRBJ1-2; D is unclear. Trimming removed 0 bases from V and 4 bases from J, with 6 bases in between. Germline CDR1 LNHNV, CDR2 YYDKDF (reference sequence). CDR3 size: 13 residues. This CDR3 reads CATSRELRYGYTF. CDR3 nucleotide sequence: TGTGCCACCAGCAGAGAACTGCGCTATGGCTACACCTTC.

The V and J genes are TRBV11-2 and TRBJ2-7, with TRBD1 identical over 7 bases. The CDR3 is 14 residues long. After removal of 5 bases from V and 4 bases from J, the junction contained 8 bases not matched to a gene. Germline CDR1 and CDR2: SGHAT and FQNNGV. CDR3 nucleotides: TGTGCCAGCAGCCTGTCGACAGGGCGGTACGAGCAGTACTTC. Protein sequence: CASSLSTGRYEQYF.

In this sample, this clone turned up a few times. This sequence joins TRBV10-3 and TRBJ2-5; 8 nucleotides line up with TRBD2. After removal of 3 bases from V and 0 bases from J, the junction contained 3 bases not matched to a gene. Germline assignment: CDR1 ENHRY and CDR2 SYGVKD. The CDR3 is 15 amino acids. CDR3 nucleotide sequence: TGTGCCATCAGTGACGGGGGGGTGAACCAAGAGACCCAGTACTTC. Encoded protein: CAISDGGVNQETQYF.